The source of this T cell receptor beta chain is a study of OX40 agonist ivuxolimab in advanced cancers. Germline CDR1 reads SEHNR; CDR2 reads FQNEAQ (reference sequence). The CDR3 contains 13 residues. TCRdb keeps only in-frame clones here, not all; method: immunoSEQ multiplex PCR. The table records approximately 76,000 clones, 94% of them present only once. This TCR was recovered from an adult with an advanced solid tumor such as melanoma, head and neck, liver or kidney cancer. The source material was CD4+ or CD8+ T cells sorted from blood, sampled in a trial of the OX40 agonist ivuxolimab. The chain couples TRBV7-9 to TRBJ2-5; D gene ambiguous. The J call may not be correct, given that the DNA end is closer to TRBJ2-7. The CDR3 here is CASSLVHGYEQYF. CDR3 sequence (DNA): TGTGCCAGCAGCTTAGTCCATGGTTACGAGCAGTACTTC.